This T cell receptor beta chain was identified during a study of a mutant IDH1 vaccine in newly diagnosed glioma. Overall study context: Either 4-6 weeks after radiotherapy alone or alongside temozolomide, vaccination was begun. Earlier treatment was radiotherapy, temozolomide, or both, with most getting both.

Germline V gives CDR1 MNHEY, CDR2 SMNVEV (reference sequence). Trimming left V 7 bases short and J 1 base short, with 7 bases between. The CDR3 runs 12 residues. TCRdb keeps only in-frame clones here, not all; method: immunoSEQ multiplex PCR. The sample lists 45,000 to 65,000 clones, roughly two thirds occurring once. In the case of this clone: Its antigen is currently unknown.

The time point: week 47, end of study. In the vaccine, a single dose held 300 ug of the mutant IDH1 20-mer peptide, along with topical imiquimod. J is TRBJ1-1 and V is TRBV27, with D perhaps TRBD1 (5 bases). This sample comprised peripheral blood mononuclear cells (PBMCs), obtained from a glioma patient whose treatment included an IDH1 peptide vaccine. The receptor was isolated from a man aged 40-55 years with glioma. Some clones in this sample may be carry-over from other donors' samples. This chain's CDR3 is CASKGSNTEAFF. CDR3 DNA sequence: TGTGCCAGCAAGGGGTCGAACACTGAAGCTTTCTTT.